This entry is about one T cell receptor beta chain. Participants came from roughly 23 US areas, aged roughly 18 to 95 years. Measured with immunoSEQ multiplex PCR; TCRdb has only the in-frame clones, and not every one. The sample comprises 200,000 or so clones, 80% to 85% of which are singletons, and 7% to 9% rests with the top ten. These data are taken from a study of blood T cell repertoires in COVID-19. Study context: COVID-19 samples from acute and convalescent phases originated in the United States, Italy and Spain. In each case, the material was cDNA or gDNA derived from T cells, B-cell-depleted T cells, or PBMCs.

Source material: PBMCs or T cells enriched from blood (not recorded which). The receptor was derived from a middle-aged man who had recovered from COVID-19.

The CDR3 spells CASSHMSREQYF. CDR3 nucleotides: TGTGCCAGCAGCCATATGTCGAGAGAGCAGTACTTC. V gene TRBV3-1 (or the pseudogene TRBV3-2) combines with J gene TRBJ2-7; no clear D gene. This CDR3 has 12 residues. Germline V gene lookup returns CDR1 LGHDT and CDR2 YNNKEL (reference sequence). The germline V and J ends were trimmed by 3 bases and 7 bases, with 10 bases remaining between them.